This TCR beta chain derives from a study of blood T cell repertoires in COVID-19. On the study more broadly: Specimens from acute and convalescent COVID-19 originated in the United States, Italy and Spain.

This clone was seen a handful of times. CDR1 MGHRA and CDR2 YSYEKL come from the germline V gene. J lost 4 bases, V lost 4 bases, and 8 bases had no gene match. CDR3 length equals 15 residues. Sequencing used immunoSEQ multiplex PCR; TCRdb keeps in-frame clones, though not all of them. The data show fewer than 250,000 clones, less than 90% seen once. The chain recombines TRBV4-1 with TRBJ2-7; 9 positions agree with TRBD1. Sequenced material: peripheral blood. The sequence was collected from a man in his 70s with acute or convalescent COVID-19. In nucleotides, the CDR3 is TGCGCCAGCAGCCCCTACGACAGGGGGTGGTACGAGCAGTACTTC. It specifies CASSPYDRGWYEQYF.